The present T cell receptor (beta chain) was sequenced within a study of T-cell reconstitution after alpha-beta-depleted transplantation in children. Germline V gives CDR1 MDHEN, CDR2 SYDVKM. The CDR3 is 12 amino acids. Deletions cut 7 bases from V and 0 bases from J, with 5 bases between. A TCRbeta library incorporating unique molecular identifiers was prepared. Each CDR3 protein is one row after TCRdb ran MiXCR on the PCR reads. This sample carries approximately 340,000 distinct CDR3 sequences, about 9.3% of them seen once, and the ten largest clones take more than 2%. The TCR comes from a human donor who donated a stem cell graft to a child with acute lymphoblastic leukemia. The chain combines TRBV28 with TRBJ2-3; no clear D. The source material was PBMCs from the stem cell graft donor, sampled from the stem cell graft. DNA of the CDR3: TGTGCCAGCACCTTTAGCACAGATACGCAGTATTTT. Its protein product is CASTFSTDTQYF.